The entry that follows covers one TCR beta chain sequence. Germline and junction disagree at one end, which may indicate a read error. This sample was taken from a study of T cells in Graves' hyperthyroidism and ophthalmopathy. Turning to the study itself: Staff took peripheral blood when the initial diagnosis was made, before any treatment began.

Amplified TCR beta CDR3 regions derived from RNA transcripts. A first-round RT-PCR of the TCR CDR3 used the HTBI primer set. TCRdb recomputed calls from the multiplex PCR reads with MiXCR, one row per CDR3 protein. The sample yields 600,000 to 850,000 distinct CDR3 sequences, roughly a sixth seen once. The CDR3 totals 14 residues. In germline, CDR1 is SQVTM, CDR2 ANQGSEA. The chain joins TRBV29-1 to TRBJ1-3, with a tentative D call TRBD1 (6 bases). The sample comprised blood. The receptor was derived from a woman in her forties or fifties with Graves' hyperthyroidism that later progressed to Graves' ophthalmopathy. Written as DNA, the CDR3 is TGCGGCGTTGAAAGGGGGACCTCTGGAAACACCATATATTTT. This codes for CGVERGTSGNTIYF.